This T cell receptor (beta chain) was retrieved from a study of T-cell reconstitution after alpha-beta-depleted transplantation in children. Unique molecular identifiers were built into the TCRbeta library. TCRdb itself ran the PCR reads through MiXCR, one entry per CDR3 protein. The sample lists 780,000 or so distinct CDR3 sequences, about 16% occurring once. This CDR3 has 13 residues. Germline V gives CDR1 SGHRS, CDR2 YFSETQ. Trimming cost V 0 bases and J 5 bases, with 6 bases left between them. This clonotype appeared many times. Here the sequenced sample was PBMCs, mostly from graft donor cells, taken 360 days after TCRalphabeta/CD19-depleted stem cell transplant. The chain recombines TRBV5-1 with TRBJ2-1; the D is unclear. This TCR was sampled from a male patient between 10 and 17 years old who had a stem cell transplant for acute lymphoblastic leukemia, so the T cells may come from the graft donor. The CDR3 region has the DNA TGCGCCAGCAGCTTGGTTCCTAACAATGAGCAGTTCTTC. It translates to CASSLVPNNEQFF.